The source of this T cell receptor (beta chain) is a study of PD-1 blockade in classical Hodgkin lymphoma. Study information: Patients got intravenous nivolumab 3 mg/kg every 2 weeks.

Only in-frame clones appear in the TCRdb table, and some are missing; sequencing was by immunoSEQ multiplex PCR. Here the sample spans 6,600 or so clones, 76% being singletons. On this clone itself: Its antigen remains unknown.

The CDR3 is made up of 16 amino acids. With 3 bases removed from V and 1 base from J, the gap between germline ends came to 12 bases. Germline assignment: CDR1 ENHRY and CDR2 SYGVKD. The time point is: cycle 4 day 1 (C4D1), after less than 7 weeks of nivolumab. Every one of the patients relapsed after autologous stem cell transplantation (brentuximab vedotin exposure was variable). General observations from the study: Exclusion was the outcome for patients who began nivolumab under 1 year after ASCT. Patients newly diagnosed and complete responders had comparable baseline diversity. A reduction in baseline TCR diversity was reportedly seen in newly diagnosed patients relative to healthy donors.

Sequencing used peripheral blood mononuclear cells (PBMCs), obtained before the fourth cycle of nivolumab. This sequence joins TRBV10-3 and TRBJ2-2; D perhaps matches TRBD1 (5 bases). The clonotype comes from a human donor with classical Hodgkin lymphoma. In DNA, the CDR3 is TGTGCCATCAGTGATCTAGACAGATTGAACACCGGGGAGCTGTTTTTT. The encoded protein is CAISDLDRLNTGELFF.